These 32 T cell receptor beta chains share one sample of origin, sequenced in a study of blood T cell repertoires in COVID-19. Libraries were prepared by immunoSEQ multiplex PCR; TCRdb keeps only in-frame clonotypes and omits some of them. The repertoire holds 15,000 to 18,000 clones, with roughly 80% as singletons. Input material: peripheral blood. These receptors were obtained from an elderly man with active or convalescent COVID-19.

The rearrangement links TRBV5-5 to TRBJ2-2; 10 bases match TRBD1. The length of the CDR3 is 17 residues. Germline trimming cut 0 bases from V and 6 bases from J; bases unmatched to any gene: 8. Germline CDR1 SGHKS, CDR2 YYEKEE (reference sequence). For the CDR3, the DNA is TGTGCCAGCAGCTTGGAATGGACAGGGGGAAGGTCCGGGGAGCTGTTTTTT. Translation: CASSLEWTGGRSGELFF.

The chain uses TRBV3-1 (or the pseudogene TRBV3-2) and TRBJ2-3; 8 nucleotides align to TRBD1. This CDR3 is 14 amino acids long. J gave up 4 bases and V 4 bases, and 4 bases lay outside the gene matches. CDR1 and CDR2 from the germline V gene are LGHDT and YNNKEL (reference sequence). DNA of the CDR3: TGTGCCAGCAGCCTAGGACAGGGTGCAGATACGCAGTATTTT. This encodes CASSLGQGADTQYF.

The chain links TRBV5-1 to TRBJ2-6; TRBD1 matches 8 bases. J was trimmed by 3 bases and V by 6 bases; bases with no gene match: 2. Looked up from germline, CDR1 is SGHRS and CDR2 is YFSETQ. The CDR3 is 14 residues long. The CDR3, as DNA: TGCGCCAGCAAACAGGGGGATGGGGCCAACGTCCTGACTTTC. Amino acid sequence: CASKQGDGANVLTF.

The J gene is TRBJ2-3, the V gene TRBV11-2; TRBD2 aligns across 8 bases. V dropped 4 bases and J dropped 5; count of bases not matched to a gene: 17. The V gene's germline CDR1 is SGHAT and CDR2 FQNNGV. This CDR3 region has 18 residues. The CDR3 sequence: CASSSRLAREAAGDTQYF. The CDR3 nucleotides are TGTGCCAGCAGCTCACGCCTCGCGCGGGAGGCCGCGGGAGATACGCAGTATTTT.

V gene TRBV5-1 combines with J gene TRBJ2-5, with D maybe TRBD1 (6 bases). CDR1 and CDR2 (germline): SGHRS, YFSETQ. Trimming left V 1 base short and J 5 bases short, with 18 bases between. There are 16 residues in the CDR3. CDR3: CASSLTPGVARETQYF. CDR3 bases: TGCGCCAGCAGCTTGACGCCAGGGGTTGCGCGGGAGACCCAGTACTTC. The entire variable domain, with the rest obtained from reference TRBV5-1 and TRBJ2-5, is as follows: KAGVTQTPRYLIKTRGQQVTLSCSPISGHRSVSWYQQTPGQGLQFLFEYFSETQRNKGNFPGRFSGRQFSNSRSEMNVSTLELGDSALYLCASSLTPGVARETQYFGPGTRLLVL.

The chain employs TRBV7-3 and TRBJ2-3; D gene unclear. Germline V gives CDR1 SGHTA, CDR2 FQGTGA. Trimming stripped 0 bases from V and 0 bases from J, with 7 bases between. This CDR3 spans 15 amino acids. The DNA of the CDR3 is TGTGCCAGCAGCTTAACCGCTGGCAGCACAGATACGCAGTATTTT. It is translated as CASSLTAGSTDTQYF.

CDR3 sequence (DNA): TGTGCCACCGACGGACAGGGGGGTGGCGATTCACCCCTCCACTTT. Residues: CATDGQGGGDSPLHF. This rearrangement joins TRBV7-2 to TRBJ1-6; 10 bases match TRBD1. CDR1 is SGHTA and CDR2 is FQGNSA in the germline V gene. CDR3 length: 15 residues. Losses at the gene ends were 10 bases for V and 8 bases for J; bases not matched to a gene: 11.

V gene TRBV2 combines with J gene TRBJ1-5; 7 bases line up with TRBD1. The CDR3 sequence is 14 residues long. V was clipped by 3 bases and J by 7 bases; unmatched bases: 6. Germline V gives CDR1 SNHLY, CDR2 FYNNEI. The chain's CDR3 is CASSDRGKGQPQHF. The CDR3 DNA reads TGTGCCAGCAGTGACAGGGGGAAAGGGCAGCCCCAGCATTTT. The complete variable domain, with remaining parts taken from reference TRBV2 and TRBJ1-5, reads EPEVTQTPSHQVTQMGQEVILRCVPISNHLYFYWYRQILGQKVEFLVSFYNNEISEKSEIFDDQFSVERPDGSNFTLKIRSTKLEDSAMYFCASSDRGKGQPQHFGDGTRLSIL.

As DNA, the CDR3 is TGTGCCAGCAACCCCGCAGGGGGAAATTCACCCCTCCACTTT. Its protein is CASNPAGGNSPLHF. The chain couples TRBV9 to TRBJ1-6; 7 positions match TRBD1. The CDR3 length is 14 residues. Germline CDR1 SGDLS, CDR2 YYNGEE. V dropped 6 bases and J dropped 7; count of bases not matched to a gene: 7. The whole variable domain, filled in from reference TRBV9 and TRBJ1-6, reads DSGVTQTPKHLITATGQRVTLRCSPRSGDLSVYWYQQSLDQGLQFLIQYYNGEERAKGNILERFSAQQFPDLHSELNLSSLELGDSALYFCASNPAGGNSPLHFGNGTRLTVT.

This sequence joins TRBV5-3 and TRBJ1-1; TRBD1 is a possible D gene (6 bases). TRBV5-3 is classed as an ORF, of uncertain function. Trimming left V 8 bases short and J 0 bases short, with 26 bases between. The CDR3 contains 18 residues. The CDR3 spells CARNSLFTGREVNTEAFF. CDR3 bases: TGTGCCAGGAACTCCCTATTCACAGGGAGGGAGGTGAACACTGAAGCTTTCTTT.

The V call is TRBV4-3, the J call TRBJ2-1, with TRBD1 matching over 8 bases. V lost 4 bases and J lost 5; bases outside the gene matches: 16. The CDR3 spans 18 residues. Germline V gives CDR1 LGHNA, CDR2 YSLEER. CDR3: CASSLQVPGTGYNNEQFF. The CDR3 DNA reads as TGCGCCAGCAGCCTCCAGGTCCCCGGGACAGGCTACAACAATGAGCAGTTCTTC.

This clone was counted once. V gene TRBV2 combines with J gene TRBJ2-7, with a tentative D call TRBD2 (6 bases). V was clipped by 2 bases and J by 10 bases, with 9 bases between them. The CDR3 consists of 11 residues. Germline V gene sequence: CDR1 SNHLY, CDR2 FYNNEI. The CDR3 loop is CASSELAHQYF. CDR3 nucleotides: TGTGCCAGCAGTGAACTAGCGCATCAGTACTTC.

This rearrangement joins TRBV4-2 to TRBJ2-1, with 9 bases aligning to TRBD2. From germline, CDR1 is LGHNA and CDR2 YNFKEQ. The CDR3 is 15 residues long. The ends lost 0 bases at V and 4 bases at J; junction bases unmatched: 1. The CDR3 spells CASSQEAGGYNEQFF. The CDR3 coding sequence is TGTGCCAGCAGCCAAGAAGCGGGGGGATACAATGAGCAGTTCTTC.

This sequence joins TRBV10-3 and TRBJ2-7; 9 nucleotides align to TRBD1. Germline V gene data show CDR1 as ENHRY and CDR2 as SYGVKD. The CDR3 runs 13 residues. V gave up 8 bases and J gave up 6 bases; unmatched junction bases: 8. Here the CDR3 reads CAIGRDREGEQYF. The CDR3 DNA is TGTGCCATCGGAAGGGACAGGGAGGGCGAGCAGTACTTC.

V gene TRBV28 combines with J gene TRBJ2-5, with 8 bases aligning to TRBD1. CDR3 length: 17 amino acids. Germline V gene data show CDR1 as MDHEN and CDR2 as SYDVKM. V lost 1 base to trimming and J lost 1 base; unmatched junction nucleotides: 8. The CDR3 loop is CASSLSSWTGSQETQYF. Here the CDR3 DNA reads TGTGCCAGCAGTTTATCCTCTTGGACAGGGTCCCAAGAGACCCAGTACTTC.

The V call is TRBV11-3, the J call TRBJ2-7; a possible D gene is TRBD2 (5 bases). Between the trimmed V and J ends, which lost 1 base and 3 bases, there was a span of 13 bases. The CDR3 is 15 amino acids. From germline, CDR1 is SGHNT and CDR2 YENEEA. CDR3 nucleotide sequence: TGTGCCAGCAGCTTAGTCGGGGAGCTTGTCTACGAGCAGTACTTC. It is translated as CASSLVGELVYEQYF.

The chain has TRBV11-2 and TRBJ2-2; 8 bases map to TRBD2. The trim removed 8 bases at V and 6 bases at J, leaving 8 bases unmatched. Looked up from germline, CDR1 is SGHAT and CDR2 is FQNNGV. CDR3 size: 14 residues. CDR3 DNA: TGTGCCAGCGGTAGCGGGGTCGTCTCCGGGGAGCTGTTTTTT. Its protein is CASGSGVVSGELFF.

This clone was picked up one time. V is TRBV5-6 and J is TRBJ2-2; D gene ambiguous. The CDR3 is 13 amino acids. CDR1 SGHDT and CDR2 YYEEEE come from the germline V gene. V lost 0 bases and J lost 6, with 6 bases in between. The CDR3 sequence is CASSLERAGELFF. The CDR3 DNA is TGTGCCAGCAGCTTGGAGCGTGCCGGGGAGCTGTTTTTT.

The count of this clone is one. The chain uses TRBV3-1 (or the pseudogene TRBV3-2) and TRBJ1-1; the D is unclear. V lost 0 bases to trimming and J lost 1 base, with 15 bases between them. Per the germline V gene, CDR1 is LGHDT and CDR2 is YNNKEL (reference sequence). The CDR3 consists of 17 residues. CDR3 region: CASSQDYSGMENTEAFF. CDR3 nucleotides: TGTGCCAGCAGCCAAGATTATTCCGGGATGGAGAACACTGAAGCTTTCTTT.

The chain uses TRBV5-1 and TRBJ2-2; 11 nucleotides align to TRBD1. V was clipped by 1 base and J by 6 bases; unmatched bases: 2. The germline V gene encodes CDR1 SGHRS and CDR2 YFSETQ. The CDR3 is 15 amino acids. The CDR3 loop is CASSLRDRGSGELFF. The CDR3 DNA sequence: TGCGCCAGCAGCTTGCGGGACAGGGGGTCCGGGGAGCTGTTTTTT.

The V gene is TRBV9, the J gene TRBJ1-2; 8 bases are a match to TRBD1. With 3 bases clipped from V and 6 bases from J, the junction kept 7 bases outside the gene matches. The CDR3 loop spans 14 amino acids. From germline, CDR1 is SGDLS and CDR2 YYNGEE. The CDR3 nucleotides are TGTGCCAGCAGCGGGATCGGCAGGGGGCATGGCTACACCTTC. Its translation: CASSGIGRGHGYTF.

The chain uses TRBV7-2 and TRBJ2-3; D is undetermined. CDR3 length: 13 residues. With 3 bases removed from V and 3 bases from J, the gap between germline ends came to 7 bases. The germline CDR1 and CDR2 sequences are SGHTA and FQGNSA. The DNA for the CDR3 is TGTGCCAGCAGCTTGGTCAGTACAGATACGCAGTATTTT. Translated: CASSLVSTDTQYF.

The chain combines TRBV30 with TRBJ1-6, with D uncertain. V was trimmed by 1 base and J by 3 bases, leaving 10 bases between them. The CDR3 loop spans 15 amino acids. Germline V gene sequence: CDR1 GTSNPN, CDR2 SVGIG (reference sequence). CDR3 amino acids: CAWSANRDYNSPLHF. CDR3 DNA sequence: TGTGCCTGGAGTGCGAACAGAGACTATAATTCACCCCTCCACTTT.

The genes are TRBV11-3 and TRBJ2-6; D perhaps matches TRBD2 (5 bases). Per germline, CDR1 SGHNT and CDR2 YENEEA. V was clipped by 5 bases and J by 1 base, with 6 bases between them. The CDR3 sequence is 14 residues long. Written as DNA, the CDR3 is TGTGCCAGCAGCCGGGGATCTGGGGCCAACGTCCTGACTTTC. It specifies CASSRGSGANVLTF.

This chain connects TRBV28 to TRBJ1-2; 10 positions agree with TRBD1. CDR3 length: 14 residues. V shed 3 bases and J 7 bases; nucleotides not matched to a gene: 5. Germline CDR1 is MDHEN and CDR2 is SYDVKM. The CDR3 loop is CASSFPTGGPGYTF. For the CDR3, the DNA is TGTGCCAGCAGTTTCCCGACAGGGGGCCCTGGCTACACCTTC.

This rearrangement joins TRBV19 to TRBJ1-4; tentative D call: TRBD1 (6 bases). Germline loops: CDR1 LNHDA, CDR2 SQIVND (reference sequence). The CDR3 contains 13 residues. V shed 7 bases and J shed 7 bases, with 13 bases lying between them. CDR3 sequence (DNA): TGTGCCAGTACGGGGGGCTTGGTTGAAAAACTGTTTTTT. Translation gives CASTGGLVEKLFF. Full variable domain (missing parts from reference TRBV19 and TRBJ1-4): DGGITQSPKYLFRKEGQNVTLSCEQNLNHDAMYWYRQDPGQGLRLIYYSQIVNDFQKGDIAEGYSVSREKKESFPLTVTSAQKNPTAFYLCASTGGLVEKLFFGSGTQLSVL.

The count of this clone is one. This chain joins TRBV6-5 and TRBJ2-1; 7 positions agree with TRBD2. Germline CDR1 is MNHEY and CDR2 is SVGAGI. The trim removed 6 bases at V and 2 bases at J, leaving 7 bases unmatched. The CDR3 has 15 amino acids. The CDR3 DNA follows: TGTGCCAGCAGGGAGTGGACTAGGCCCTACAATGAGCAGTTCTTC. Its translation: CASREWTRPYNEQFF.

Only a few counts were recorded for this clone. The V and J genes are TRBV19 and TRBJ1-5, with TRBD1 as a possible D gene (6 bases). Germline V CDR1 and CDR2: LNHDA, SQIVND (reference sequence). V dropped 5 bases and J dropped 5 bases, with 22 bases sitting between them. The length of the CDR3 is 17 residues. The CDR3 bases are TGTGCCAGTAGTCCCCTCGGGCAGGGGAGAATGTATCAGCCCCAGCATTTT. Its translation: CASSPLGQGRMYQPQHF.

The rearrangement joins TRBV6-5 to TRBJ1-2; D not resolved. Germline-derived CDR1 and CDR2 are MNHEY and SVGAGI. The V and J ends lost 5 bases and 4 bases respectively, with 17 bases between them. CDR3 size: 15 residues. The CDR3 nucleotides read TGTGCCAGCAGTCCGGCGGACCGGCGGGGCTATGGCTACACCTTC. This codes for CASSPADRRGYGYTF.

This clone was seen once. Written as DNA, the CDR3 is TGTGCCAGCAAGAGACGGGACAGGGTAAACCTGTCTTATGGCTACACCTTC. Translating gives CASKRRDRVNLSYGYTF. The gene calls are TRBV6-4 and TRBJ1-2, with 9 bases aligning to TRBD1. This CDR3 contains 17 residues. J gave up 5 bases and V 7 bases, and 17 bases lay outside the gene matches. The germline V gene has CDR1 MRHNA and CDR2 SNTAGT.

V gene TRBV4-3 combines with J gene TRBJ2-1, with 11 bases fitting TRBD2. This CDR3 region has 15 residues. The V gene's germline CDR1 is LGHNA and CDR2 YSLEER. The J segment lost 12 bases and the V segment lost 0 bases, leaving 7 bases of the junction unmatched. The CDR3 DNA sequence: TGCGCCAGCAGCCAAGACTGGGCTAGCGGGGGGCCGCAGTTCTTC. It specifies CASSQDWASGGPQFF.

The chain couples TRBV5-1 to TRBJ2-5; tentatively, D is TRBD2 (5 bases). V lost 0 bases, J lost 1 base, and 16 bases lay in between. This CDR3 contains 17 residues. Germline loops: CDR1 SGHRS, CDR2 YFSETQ. DNA of the CDR3: TGCGCCAGCAGCTTGGGGAACGGGATCGGCAGCCAAGAGACCCAGTACTTC. Protein: CASSLGNGIGSQETQYF.